The 6 T cell receptor beta chains reported below all come from one sample, sequenced in a study of metastatic and nonmetastatic thyroid tumors. Nobody among the patients had been given any treatment before thyroid surgery. TCRdb reassembled clones from the PCR reads with MiXCR. The profile shows about 59,000 clones, around 15% of them singletons. Material for sequencing was blood. These receptors were collected from a male donor with papillary thyroid cancer or a benign thyroid nodule (not recorded which). Some clones in this sample may be carry-over from other donors' samples.

This clone was recorded many times. This chain uses TRBV7-9 with TRBJ2-1; 9 bases are a match to TRBD2. The CDR3 is made up of 17 amino acids. V dropped 4 bases and J dropped 4; count of bases not matched to a gene: 11. Germline lookup yields CDR1 SEHNR and CDR2 FQNEAQ (reference sequence). The CDR3 is CASSWIRRTSAYNEQFF. The DNA for the CDR3 is TGTGCCAGCAGCTGGATAAGGAGGACTAGCGCATACAATGAGCAGTTCTTC. Variable domain in full (rest from reference TRBV7-9 and TRBJ2-1): DTGVSQNPRHKITKRGQNVTFRCDPISEHNRLYWYRQTLGQGPEFLTYFQNEAQLEKSRLLSDRFSAERPKGSFSTLEIQRTEQGDSAMYLCASSWIRRTSAYNEQFFGPGTRLTVL.

This clone appeared many times. The V call is TRBV12-3 or TRBV12-4, the J call TRBJ2-4; 8 bases map to TRBD2. The junction had 13 bases not matched to a gene; V was cut back by 5 bases and J by 1 base. CDR3 size: 18 residues. The CDR3 spells CASSEPPGGGAAKNIQYF. The CDR3 coding sequence is TGTGCCAGCAGTGAACCTCCGGGGGGGGGGGCGGCCAAAAACATTCAGTACTTC.

This clone was counted ten times or more. The chain recombines TRBV15 with TRBJ2-7; 7 nucleotides match TRBD1. Germline CDR1 and CDR2: LNHNV and YYDKDF (reference sequence). The CDR3 sequence is 14 residues long. J lost 4 bases, V lost 1 base, and 4 bases had no gene match. CDR3 sequence reads: CATSRGTGEYEQYF. CDR3 coding DNA: TGTGCCACCAGCAGAGGGACAGGAGAATACGAGCAGTACTTC. The entire variable domain, with the rest obtained from reference TRBV15 and TRBJ2-7, is as follows: DAMVIQNPRYQVTQFGKPVTLSCSQTLNHNVMYWYQQKSSQAPKLLFHYYDKDFNNEADTPDNFQSRRPNTSFCFLDIRSPGLGDTAMYLCATSRGTGEYEQYFGPGTRLTVT.

This clone was picked up many times. The chain combines TRBV27 with TRBJ1-5, with 10 positions matching TRBD1. Germline V gene data show CDR1 as MNHEY and CDR2 as SMNVEV (reference sequence). The length of the CDR3 is 15 residues. Trimming took 5 bases from V and 6 from J; bases not matched to a gene: 7. In nucleotides, the CDR3 is TGTGCCAGCAGTGCGGGACAGGGGTTGCGTCAGCCCCAGCATTTT. Translated: CASSAGQGLRQPQHF.

Note on this clone: A much larger clonotype is one base distant, so this may be a read error. The J gene is TRBJ2-5, the V gene TRBV7-9, with TRBD1 matching over 7 bases. The CDR3 is 14 amino acids. The germline CDR1 and CDR2 sequences are SEHNR and FQNEAQ (reference sequence). The DNA of the CDR3 is TGTGTCAGCAGCCTCTACAGGGGACAAGAGACCCAGTACTTC. It encodes CVSSLYRGQETQYF.

This clone has at least ten counts. V gene TRBV20-1 combines with J gene TRBJ2-7, with a tentative D call TRBD2 (6 bases). Trimming removed 3 bases from V and 4 bases from J, with 10 bases in between. Germline values: CDR1 DFQATT, CDR2 SNEGSKA (reference sequence). The CDR3 contains 12 residues. The CDR3 loop is CSASSGTYEQYV. The CDR3 nucleotides read TGCAGTGCTAGTTCTGGGACTTACGAGCAGTACGTC.